This T cell receptor (beta chain) derives from a study of blood T cell repertoires in COVID-19. In the study overall: Researchers got acute and convalescent COVID-19 samples from the United States, Italy and Spain.

In the study's own analysis: Counts of nucleated cells, estimated from reference gene primer amplification, were obtained. Assay used: immunoSEQ multiplex PCR; TCRdb lists only in-frame clones, some missing. The DNA was the basis for D and trimming; V, J and clone size are from that table. This table holds about 180,000 clones, 85% to 90% found once. The receptor comes from a man aged 50 to 60 with active or convalescent COVID-19. The specimen was peripheral blood.

The CDR3, as DNA: TGTGCCAGCAGCCAAGAAGGGTCACAGGGGTTAACTTTAGCCCTTCGGCGAAATCAGCCCCAGCATTTT. This translates into CASSQEGSQGLTLALRRNQPQHF. The rearrangement links TRBV3-1 (or the pseudogene TRBV3-2) to TRBJ1-5; the match to TRBD1 covers 7 bases. CDR3 size: 23 residues. Germline trimming cut 0 bases from V and 4 bases from J; bases unmatched to any gene: 27. CDR1 LGHDT and CDR2 YNNKEL come from the germline V gene (reference sequence).